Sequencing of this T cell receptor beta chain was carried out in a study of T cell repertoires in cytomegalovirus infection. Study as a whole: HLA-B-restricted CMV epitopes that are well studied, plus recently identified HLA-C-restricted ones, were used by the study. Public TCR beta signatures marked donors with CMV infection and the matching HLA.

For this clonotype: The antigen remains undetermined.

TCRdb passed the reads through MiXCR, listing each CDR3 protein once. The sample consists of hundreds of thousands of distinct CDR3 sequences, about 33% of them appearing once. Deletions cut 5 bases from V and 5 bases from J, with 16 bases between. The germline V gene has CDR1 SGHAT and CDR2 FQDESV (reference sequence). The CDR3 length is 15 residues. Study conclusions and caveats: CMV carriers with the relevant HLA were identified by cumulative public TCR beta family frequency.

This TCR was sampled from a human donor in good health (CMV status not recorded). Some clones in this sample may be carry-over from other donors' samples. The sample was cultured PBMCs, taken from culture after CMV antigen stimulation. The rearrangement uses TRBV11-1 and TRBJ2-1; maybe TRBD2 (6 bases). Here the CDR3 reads CASSLWGVTDNEQFF. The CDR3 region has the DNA TGTGCCAGCAGCCTGTGGGGGGTAACAGACAATGAGCAGTTCTTC.